This is a list of T cell receptor beta chains from one sample in a study of CD8 T cells in Susac syndrome. TCRdb redid the calling of the immunoSEQ multiplex PCR reads with MiXCR, one entry per CDR3 protein. The sample lists some 100,000 distinct CDR3 sequences; 92% were seen once. The sequencing sample was made of CD4+ T cells from PBMCs. The receptors originated from a human donor in good health. The conserved cysteine and the conserved F or W are not part of the CDR3 here. Fields, in order: V gene, D gene, CDR3 protein. A D gene is named only where the DNA matches it firmly.

v_gene: TRBV3-1
d_gene: -
CDR3aa: ASSPGTQSTQY

v_gene: TRBV9
d_gene: TRBD2
CDR3aa: ASSVAASGDLGNEQF

v_gene: TRBV19
d_gene: -
CDR3aa: ASRRVGQMGEQY

v_gene: TRBV12-3/TRBV12-4
d_gene: -
CDR3aa: ASSFRGRGGQSYNSPLH

v_gene: TRBV12-5
d_gene: TRBD1
CDR3aa: ASGPRDSSYEQY

v_gene: TRBV19
d_gene: -
CDR3aa: ASQRASSYEQY

v_gene: TRBV7-9
d_gene: -
CDR3aa: ASPTGSSSPNTGELF

v_gene: TRBV7-2
d_gene: TRBD1
CDR3aa: ASSKNRGPYEQY

v_gene: TRBV12-3/TRBV12-4
d_gene: TRBD2
CDR3aa: ASSFLSGGVGDTQY

v_gene: TRBV11-3
d_gene: -
CDR3aa: ASIRSGRSSGNTIY

v_gene: TRBV19
d_gene: -
CDR3aa: ASSIGSYNEQF

v_gene: TRBV27
d_gene: -
CDR3aa: ASSSRPQETQY

v_gene: TRBV10-3
d_gene: -
CDR3aa: AISESLGGSGANVLT

v_gene: TRBV12-5
d_gene: TRBD2
CDR3aa: ASGSTRLAGAYYEQY

v_gene: TRBV20-1
d_gene: TRBD1
CDR3aa: SAFDRGGGNQPQH

v_gene: TRBV20-1
d_gene: -
CDR3aa: SAPTDNYGYT

v_gene: TRBV6-5
d_gene: TRBD1
CDR3aa: ASASWDRGWTEAF

v_gene: TRBV19
d_gene: TRBD1
CDR3aa: ASSINGQVVNGYT

v_gene: TRBV12-3/TRBV12-4
d_gene: -
CDR3aa: ASSPGGPDTQY

v_gene: TRBV6-5
d_gene: -
CDR3aa: ASSYSKVNTEAS

v_gene: TRBV14
d_gene: -
CDR3aa: ASSQFNEQF

v_gene: TRBV27
d_gene: TRBD2
CDR3aa: ASSSLASGRSLSYEQY

v_gene: TRBV25-1
d_gene: -
CDR3aa: ASRGGSVTEAF

v_gene: TRBV7-9
d_gene: TRBD1
CDR3aa: ASSSRDRGMQY

v_gene: TRBV28
d_gene: -
CDR3aa: ASTPQPRQADSYEQY

v_gene: TRBV20-1
d_gene: -
CDR3aa: SARRPNGNQPQH

v_gene: TRBV2
d_gene: -
CDR3aa: AGNGQRYQETQY

v_gene: TRBV29-1
d_gene: TRBD1
CDR3aa: SVEANRGPNTEAF

v_gene: TRBV12-3/TRBV12-4
d_gene: -
CDR3aa: ASTRFPNYGYT

v_gene: TRBV7-2
d_gene: TRBD1
CDR3aa: ASKTLTGGYGYT

v_gene: TRBV6-6
d_gene: TRBD2
CDR3aa: ASSIAGGTGELF

v_gene: TRBV10-3
d_gene: TRBD2
CDR3aa: AISARGGRVEEQY

v_gene: TRBV29-1
d_gene: TRBD2
CDR3aa: SGVPTSGSETQY

v_gene: TRBV12-3/TRBV12-4
d_gene: TRBD2
CDR3aa: ASILIAGAAGELF

v_gene: TRBV3-1
d_gene: -
CDR3aa: ASSQDGGLGRYEQY

v_gene: TRBV12-3/TRBV12-4
d_gene: -
CDR3aa: ASNIGVGNTEAF

v_gene: TRBV14
d_gene: -
CDR3aa: ASSQGQRETQY

v_gene: TRBV4-2
d_gene: -
CDR3aa: ASSQEVGTGNEQF

v_gene: TRBV27
d_gene: -
CDR3aa: ASSTVGRRVGNTEAF

v_gene: TRBV6-1
d_gene: TRBD1
CDR3aa: ASSQGVTEAF

v_gene: TRBV20-1
d_gene: -
CDR3aa: SARADRLRNQPQH